This T cell receptor (beta chain) was recovered during a study of post-analysis software for immune sequencing data. As for the study in general: Multiple sclerosis in the patients followed relapsing-remitting, secondary progressive and progressive-relapsing courses.

Unique molecular identifiers were built into the TCR beta cDNA libraries. TCRdb reprocessed the PCR reads with MiXCR, giving one entry per CDR3 protein. The table includes a few hundred thousand distinct CDR3 sequences, less than 40% detected once. Regarding the study as a whole: TRBV5-6, TRBV5-1 and TRBV20-1 were among five TRBV segments more frequent in patients than controls.

In regard to this clonotype: The target antigen is unknown.

The ends lost 6 bases at V and 0 bases at J; junction bases unmatched: 2. The V gene's germline CDR1 is MNHEY and CDR2 SVGAGI. The CDR3 length is 15 residues. The specimen was blood. The rearrangement joins TRBV6-5 to TRBJ2-1, with 10 bases identical to TRBD1. The source is a girl aged 10-17 years with multiple sclerosis. CDR3 in DNA: TGTGCCAGCAGGACAGGGGGCGCCTCCTACAATGAGCAGTTCTTC. The encoded protein is CASRTGGASYNEQFF.